The T cell receptor (beta chain) described here comes from a study of T cell responses to AZD1222 COVID-19 vaccine (dated by TCRdb to the early 2020s). Describing the broader study: AZD1222 recipients given second doses at about 4 weeks or at about 12 weeks were pooled, since spike-specific TCR depth and breadth were not found to differ between the two schedules. Trial participants were enrolled by age into 18-55, 56-69 and 70-plus year subgroups, with about 150, 27 and 61 TCR-sequenced participants respectively. TCR sequencing was performed for some 250 trial participants, of whom approximately 200 were given two doses of AZD1222 and 26 were given two doses of MenACWY control vaccine.

This specimen's time point label, per the study, means: baseline before first vaccination. Vaccinee samples were obtained from the UK trials COV001 and COV002, which included a single-blind randomized controlled phase 2/3 trial of AZD1222 (ChAdOx1 nCoV-19) in healthy adults. Trial participant PBMC samples were collected at day 0 and day 28 after the second dose for TCRbeta chain sequencing. The CDR3 regions of human TCRbeta chains were analyzed by immunosequencing. Processing in the source paper ran as follows. Repertoire TCRs were matched against a reference library of SARS-CoV-2-specific TCRs generated with the MIRA antigen-specificity platform. Breadth was defined as the fraction of unique TCRs that were SARS-CoV-2-associated. Depth was defined as the fraction of total T cells that were SARS-CoV-2-associated. Each spike-specific TCR was assigned to its reactive spike region and to a CD4 or CD8 class using the MIRA data. Log10-transformed breadth and depth values were compared by one-way ANOVA with Sidak's multiple comparisons tests. Drawn from immuneACCESS, this table holds only the in-frame rearrangements with V and J called that TCRdb kept. Clones are partly lost; checked studies trace under half to an unresolved V gene and leave the rest unexplained. For V, J and clone size, that table is used; D and trimming come from the DNA. The table for this sample lists over 150,000 clones; about nine tenths of them were counted only once. The top ten clonotypes cover roughly 1.6% of the sample.

Points the paper makes about the study in general: Conclusions about previously exposed vaccinees were limited because only six or seven AZD1222 recipients were SARS-CoV-2 seropositive at baseline. The 56-69-year group was small, and its depth increase did not reach significance, likely because of low power. The whole spike protein was spanned by vaccine-associated CD4 TCRs, and dominant responses were seen in regions 160-218 and 743-854. Reportedly, almost half of the unique spike-specific TCRs recognized epitopes lying outside the regions that are mutated in the B.1.351 and B.1.1.7 variants. After two AZD1222 doses, both the breadth and the depth of spike-specific TCRs were significantly higher than at day 0 and than in MenACWY recipients. Because no samples from the day 14 peak response were available, repertoires could be characterized only after the peak T cell response. Participants were mostly white British, with more females than males. The authors suggested clonal diversity may have been underestimated.

Regarding this clone: This receptor's antigen is unknown. Qualities for individual bases were not recorded, and no much larger clone is one base off.

The specimen comprised peripheral blood, sampled on day 0 of AZD1222 vaccination. The TCR originated in an adult in good health.

The encoded CDR3 is CASSVGGSRDKFYEQYF. The base sequence is TGTGCCAGCAGCGTAGGTGGATCACGGGACAAATTCTACGAGCAGTACTTC. This sequence uses TRBV9 and TRBJ2-7; a weak D assignment points to TRBD1 (6 bases agree). The junction shows trimming of 0 bases on V and 3 bases on J, plus 19 bases between the germline ends. The CDR3 has 17 amino acids, counting the end cysteine and phenylalanine. Only the CDR3 part of the read is kept: 51 bases, read in frame from the first base. CDR1 SGDLS and CDR2 YYNGEE are derived from the germline V gene.